One sample yielded the 9 T cell receptor beta chains listed below, sequenced in a study of response to subunit inactivated influenza vaccine. Each CDR3 protein gets one entry after TCRdb re-called the RT-PCR reads with MiXCR. The sample consists of approximately 530,000 distinct CDR3 sequences, about 7.2% of them appearing once. Material: PBMCs from blood, obtained around 25 months after vaccination. The receptors derive from a man aged 50 to 69 who received an inactivated influenza vaccine.

In this sample, this clonotype turned up a few times. This chain connects TRBV5-4 to TRBJ1-1; D is possibly TRBD1 (6 bases). The germline CDR1 and CDR2 sequences are SGHNT and YYREEE (reference sequence). V gave up 1 base and J gave up 8 bases, with 9 bases separating them. CDR3 length: 12 residues. This CDR3 reads CASSLRGGEAFF. In DNA form, the CDR3 reads TGTGCCAGCAGCTTGCGAGGGGGGGAAGCTTTCTTT.

This clonotype was detected only a few times. The rearrangement links TRBV29-1 to TRBJ2-7, with D perhaps TRBD2 (6 bases). The V end was cut by 8 bases, the J end by 7 bases, with 21 bases between. This CDR3 has 13 residues. Germline V gives CDR1 SQVTM, CDR2 ANQGSEA. The CDR3 here is CSTLGQGGLEQYF. The CDR3 region has the DNA TGCAGCACTTTAGGACAAGGAGGGTTGGAGCAGTACTTC.

This clonotype was counted only a few times. The V call is TRBV5-1, the J call TRBJ2-1; TRBD2 might be the D (6 bases). The germline gives CDR1 SGHRS, CDR2 YFSETQ. V lost 5 bases and J 7 bases, leaving 19 bases between the germline ends. The CDR3 is 15 residues long. The CDR3 DNA reads TGCGCCAGCAGGCAGACCGGGGGATCCAGTAATGAGCAGTTCTTC. It is translated as CASRQTGGSSNEQFF.

This clonotype was observed many times. The chain carries TRBV5-1 and TRBJ1-2; perhaps TRBD1 as D (5 bases). The CDR3 covers 15 residues. The V end was cut by 6 bases, the J end by 7 bases, with 22 bases between. Germline CDR1 and CDR2: SGHRS and YFSETQ. The CDR3: CASTPGPGRAGGYTF. DNA of the CDR3: TGCGCCAGCACCCCGGGGCCCGGCAGGGCCGGTGGCTACACCTTC.

The chain links TRBV10-3 to TRBJ2-3; D gene ambiguous. The CDR3 consists of 13 residues. Trimming stripped 2 bases from V and 8 bases from J, with 11 bases between. The V gene's germline CDR1 is ENHRY and CDR2 SYGVKD. The CDR3 reads CAISEPWAPTQYF. The CDR3 region has the DNA TGTGCCATCAGTGAGCCCTGGGCTCCTACGCAGTATTTT.

This clonotype has more than one count but fewer than ten. The CDR3 DNA reads TGTGCCAGCAGCCTACCGTCCGGAGCTGCAAGGACAGATACGCAGTATTTT. Its translation is CASSLPSGAARTDTQYF. The V call is TRBV7-9, the J call TRBJ2-3, with unresolved D. Trimming stripped 5 bases from V and 3 bases from J, with 21 bases between. The germline gives CDR1 SEHNR, CDR2 FQNEAQ (reference sequence). The CDR3 contains 17 residues.

The chain uses TRBV7-2 and TRBJ2-3; no clear D gene. Germline-derived CDR1 and CDR2 are SGHTA and FQGNSA. V lost 5 bases and J lost 5, with 11 bases in between. This CDR3 has 13 residues. CDR3 in DNA: TGTGCCAGCAGCATTAGTGGCGGAGATACGCAGTATTTT. It yields the protein CASSISGGDTQYF.

The V gene is TRBV10-2, the J gene TRBJ2-5, with D uncertain. The V end lost 6 bases, the J end lost 2 bases, and 16 bases lay between the germline ends. The germline CDR1 and CDR2 sequences are WSHSY and SAAADI. The CDR3 is 15 residues long. CDR3 amino acids: CASSDPSGSQETQYF. The DNA of the CDR3 is TGCGCCAGCAGCGATCCTTCCGGGTCTCAAGAGACCCAGTACTTC.

The genes are TRBV7-2 and TRBJ1-1; D unresolved. Germline values: CDR1 SGHTA, CDR2 FQGNSA. Trimming pared 7 bases from V and 6 bases from J, leaving 15 bases between. This CDR3 comprises 13 residues. The CDR3 DNA sequence: TGTGCCAGCAAAAACCGGGAGGACGCTGAAGCTTTCTTT. It codes for CASKNREDAEAFF.